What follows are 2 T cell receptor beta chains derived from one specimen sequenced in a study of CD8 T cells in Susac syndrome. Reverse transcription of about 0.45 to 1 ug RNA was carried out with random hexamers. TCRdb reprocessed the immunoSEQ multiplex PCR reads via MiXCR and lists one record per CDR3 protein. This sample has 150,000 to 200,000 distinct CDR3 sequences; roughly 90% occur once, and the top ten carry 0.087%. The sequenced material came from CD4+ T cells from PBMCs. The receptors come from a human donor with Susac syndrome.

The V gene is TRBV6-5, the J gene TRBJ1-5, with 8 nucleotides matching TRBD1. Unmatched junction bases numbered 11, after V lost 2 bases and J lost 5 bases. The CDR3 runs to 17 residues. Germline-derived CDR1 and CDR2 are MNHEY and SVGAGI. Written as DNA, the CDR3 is TGTGCCAGCAGTTACACCGGACAGGGCCGAGGCCATCAGCCCCAGCATTTT. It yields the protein CASSYTGQGRGHQPQHF.

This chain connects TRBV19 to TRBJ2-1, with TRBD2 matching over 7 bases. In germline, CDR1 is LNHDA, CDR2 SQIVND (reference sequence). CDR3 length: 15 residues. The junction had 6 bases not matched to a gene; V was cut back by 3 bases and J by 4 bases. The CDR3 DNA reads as TGTGCCAGTAGTATTGGTCTAGCGGTGTACAATGAGCAGTTCTTC. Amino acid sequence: CASSIGLAVYNEQFF.